This passage covers 20 T cell receptor beta chains from one sample sequenced in a study of early T cells in non-severe SARS-CoV-2 infection. One entry per CDR3 protein results from TCRdb running MiXCR on the 5' RACE reads. The sample consists of about 77,000 distinct CDR3 sequences, roughly 9.6% of them appearing once. Sequenced: whole blood. Source of these receptors: an adult who was a healthcare worker with PCR-confirmed SARS-CoV-2 infection or an uninfected control (not recorded which).

The gene calls are TRBV11-1 and TRBJ2-5; 7 nucleotides line up with TRBD2. The V gene's germline CDR1 is SGHAT and CDR2 FQDESV (reference sequence). The CDR3 has 13 amino acids. The V segment lost 0 bases and the J segment 8 bases; nucleotides outside the gene matches: 3. The CDR3 DNA sequence: TGTGCCAGCAGCTTAGCGCGGGAGAACACCCAGTACTTC. Protein sequence: CASSLARENTQYF. Full variable domain (rest looked up from reference TRBV11-1 and TRBJ2-5): EAEVAQSPRYKITEKSQAVAFWCDPISGHATLYWYRQILGQGPELLVQFQDESVVDDSQLPKDRFSAERLKGVDSTLKIQPAELGDSAMYLCASSLARENTQYFGPGTRLLVL.

In this sample, this clonotype turned up many times. V gene TRBV20-1 combines with J gene TRBJ2-3; TRBD1 matches at 9 bases. J was trimmed by 4 bases and V by 5 bases; bases with no gene match: 13. CDR3 size: 16 residues. Per the germline V gene, CDR1 is DFQATT and CDR2 is SNEGSKA (reference sequence). CDR3 coding DNA: TGCAGTGCTTCCCGAGGGGGGACAGGGATTCCAGATACGCAGTATTTT. Its translation: CSASRGGTGIPDTQYF.

This clonotype appeared a few times. This chain links TRBV20-1 with TRBJ2-3; TRBD2 matches 7 bases. The V gene end was trimmed by 4 bases and the J gene end by 0 bases; junction bases not matched to a gene: 4. Germline V gene sequence: CDR1 DFQATT, CDR2 SNEGSKA (reference sequence). The CDR3 runs 14 residues. CDR3 in DNA: TGCAGTGCTATTGAGCGGGGCAGCACAGATACGCAGTATTTT. Protein sequence: CSAIERGSTDTQYF.

A few counts support this clonotype. The chain combines TRBV5-5 with TRBJ2-2; 11 bases fit TRBD2. Looked up from germline, CDR1 is SGHKS and CDR2 is YYEKEE (reference sequence). This CDR3 is built from 16 residues. Trimming at V came to 4 bases and at J to 4 bases, leaving 6 bases not matched to a gene. The chain's CDR3 is CASSPTSGIGTGELFF. The DNA of the CDR3 is TGTGCCAGCAGCCCGACTAGCGGGATTGGCACCGGGGAGCTGTTTTTT.

This clonotype occurred many times. This sequence joins TRBV14 and TRBJ2-2; no firm D call. The V end lost 4 bases, the J end lost 1 base, and 10 bases lay between the germline ends. CDR3 length: 15 amino acids. CDR1 SGHDN and CDR2 FVKESK come from the germline V gene. In DNA form, the CDR3 reads TGTGCCAGCAGCCCCTTTGTGGGGAACACCGGGGAGCTGTTTTTT. Amino acids: CASSPFVGNTGELFF.

The chain links TRBV3-1 to TRBJ2-3; D possibly corresponds to TRBD2 (5 bases). Germline V lookup: CDR1 LGHDT, CDR2 YNNKEL (reference sequence). V lost 3 bases to trimming and J lost 0 bases, with 13 bases between them. This CDR3 spans 16 amino acids. The CDR3 loop reads CASSQVRDSSTDTQYF. The CDR3 bases are TGTGCCAGCAGCCAGGTTCGGGATAGCAGCACAGATACGCAGTATTTT.

This clonotype has ten or more counts. This rearrangement joins TRBV19 to TRBJ2-1, with D perhaps assigned TRBD1 or TRBD2 (5 bases each). The CDR3 contains 16 residues. V lost 3 bases and J 2 bases, leaving 14 bases between the germline ends. Germline assignment: CDR1 LNHDA and CDR2 SQIVND (reference sequence). The CDR3 here is CASSIRGTRPYNEQFF. The CDR3 bases are TGTGCCAGTAGTATTCGGGGCACACGGCCCTACAATGAGCAGTTCTTC.

This clonotype has just a few counts. The rearrangement joins TRBV3-1 to TRBJ2-5, with D perhaps matching TRBD2 (5 bases). In germline, CDR1 is LGHDT, CDR2 YNNKEL (reference sequence). The V end was cut by 4 bases, the J end by 4 bases, with 16 bases between. The CDR3 runs 15 residues. The chain's CDR3 is CASSRYIAMGETQYF. CDR3 coding DNA: TGTGCCAGCAGCCGGTACATAGCGATGGGAGAGACCCAGTACTTC.

Ten or more counts support this clonotype. The chain recombines TRBV5-1 with TRBJ2-3; D not resolved. Between the trimmed V and J ends, which lost 0 bases and 6 bases, there was a span of 5 bases. Per the germline V gene, CDR1 is SGHRS and CDR2 is YFSETQ. The CDR3 is made up of 12 amino acids. The CDR3 loop reads CASSLVEDTQYF. The CDR3 DNA reads TGCGCCAGCAGCTTGGTCGAGGATACGCAGTATTTT. The whole variable domain, remainder taken from reference TRBV5-1 and TRBJ2-3, is KAGVTQTPRYLIKTRGQQVTLSCSPISGHRSVSWYQQTPGQGLQFLFEYFSETQRNKGNFPGRFSGRQFSNSRSEMNVSTLELGDSALYLCASSLVEDTQYFGPGTRLTVL.

This clonotype was detected many times. The chain joins TRBV5-1 to TRBJ1-6; D remains unclear. V was shortened by 2 bases and J by 5 bases, with 5 bases between the two germline ends. This CDR3 region has 13 residues. Per the germline V gene, CDR1 is SGHRS and CDR2 is YFSETQ. The CDR3 spells CASSFGDNSPLHF. CDR3 in DNA: TGCGCCAGCAGCTTCGGTGATAATTCACCCCTCCACTTT.

The rearrangement joins TRBV20-1 to TRBJ2-1; 10 nucleotides align to TRBD2. CDR3 length: 14 amino acids. The trim removed 6 bases at V and 5 bases at J, leaving 7 bases unmatched. CDR1 and CDR2 (germline): DFQATT, SNEGSKA (reference sequence). The CDR3, as DNA: TGCAGTGCGAGACCGGGACTAGCGAACAATGAGCAGTTCTTC. Protein sequence: CSARPGLANNEQFF.

This clonotype was recorded at least ten times. This sequence joins TRBV18 and TRBJ1-1, with D unclear. The CDR3 is 14 residues long. V was cut by 5 bases and J by 2 bases, with 12 bases left in between. Germline values: CDR1 KGHSH, CDR2 LQKENI. This chain's CDR3 is CASSSGEPNTEAFF. Here the CDR3 DNA reads TGTGCCAGCTCATCCGGGGAGCCTAACACTGAAGCTTTCTTT.

This clonotype was observed many times. The chain combines TRBV4-1 with TRBJ1-3, with unresolved D. Germline V gene sequence: CDR1 MGHRA, CDR2 YSYEKL. The CDR3 runs 15 residues. V was cut by 4 bases and J by 0 bases, with 10 bases left in between. The CDR3 nucleotides read TGCGCCAGCAGCCCCCTTAGCGTCTCTGGAAACACCATATATTTT. Amino acids: CASSPLSVSGNTIYF.

This clonotype showed up many times. V is TRBV4-2 and J is TRBJ1-4, with a tentative D call TRBD1 (5 bases). The germline CDR1 and CDR2 sequences are LGHNA and YNFKEQ. The CDR3 extends over 14 amino acids. Trimming shortened V by 0 bases and J by 8 bases, and 10 bases separated the two germline ends. The CDR3 spells CASSQDSGSEKLFF. The CDR3 DNA reads TGTGCCAGCAGCCAAGATTCAGGGTCCGAAAAACTGTTTTTT.

This clonotype has just a few counts. The J gene is TRBJ2-1, the V gene TRBV12-5; TRBD2 is a possible D gene (5 bases). The CDR3 covers 10 residues. Germline CDR1 reads LGHNT; CDR2 reads FRNRAP. V was cut by 8 bases and J by 10 bases, with 9 bases left in between. The CDR3 DNA sequence: TGTGCTAGTCTCCAGCGGGAGCAGTTCTTC. It codes for CASLQREQFF. The variable domain in full, completed from reference TRBV12-5 and TRBJ2-1, reads DARVTQTPRHKVTEMGQEVTMRCQPILGHNTVFWYRQTMMQGLELLAYFRNRAPLDDSGMPKDRFSAEMPDATLATLKIQPSEPRDSAVYFCASLQREQFFGPGTRLTVL.

Many counts were recorded for this clonotype. The V call is TRBV10-3, the J call TRBJ2-7; D remains ambiguous. The V end lost 6 bases, the J end lost 0 bases, and 15 bases lay between the germline ends. CDR3 length: 15 residues. The germline V gene has CDR1 ENHRY and CDR2 SYGVKD. CDR3 residues: CAISAGAISSYEQYF. The CDR3 DNA reads TGTGCCATCAGCGCAGGAGCTATTAGCTCCTACGAGCAGTACTTC.

V gene TRBV7-3 combines with J gene TRBJ2-1, with 13 bases aligning to TRBD2. Per germline, CDR1 SGHTA and CDR2 FQGTGA. The CDR3 length is 15 residues. V lost 5 bases, J lost 8 bases, and 6 bases stayed unmatched. As DNA, the CDR3 is TGTGCCAGCAGCCCAACTAGCGGGAGGGCCGATGAGCAGTTCTTC. This encodes CASSPTSGRADEQFF.

The table lists this clonotype with many counts. The chain joins TRBV6-5 to TRBJ2-1, with D possibly TRBD2 on 6 matching bases. CDR3 length: 15 amino acids. V was pared by 5 bases and J by 6 bases, with 17 bases between. Germline assignment: CDR1 MNHEY and CDR2 SVGAGI. Here the CDR3 DNA reads TGTGCCAGCAGTCCCACCCCGGGAGTGCGCAATGAGCAGTTCTTC. Residues: CASSPTPGVRNEQFF.

This clonotype was recorded at least ten times. The CDR3 coding sequence is TGTGCCAGCAGCCAACAAATCGGCGGGAGCGGAGGGAGTGAGCAGTTCTTC. Its translation is CASSQQIGGSGGSEQFF. The chain couples TRBV3-1 to TRBJ2-1; 7 nucleotides align to TRBD2. Trimming at V came to 2 bases and at J to 9 bases, leaving 16 bases not matched to a gene. The CDR3 loop spans 17 amino acids. Germline CDR1 LGHDT, CDR2 YNNKEL (reference sequence).

In its sample, this clonotype was seen a few times. The rearrangement joins TRBV27 to TRBJ2-5, with a weak D call TRBD1 (6 bases). The CDR3 extends over 15 amino acids. Trimming removed 3 bases at V and 5 bases at J, with 16 bases between. CDR1 is MNHEY, CDR2 SMNVEV, per germline (reference sequence). This CDR3 is CASSFAGAVGETQYF. The CDR3 nucleotides read TGTGCCAGCAGTTTTGCAGGGGCTGTCGGTGAGACCCAGTACTTC.